Shown below are 5 T cell receptor beta chains from a single sample sequenced in a study of tumor and adjacent non-tumor tissue in lung cancer. The library came from three nested PCR rounds adapted from ARM-PCR protocols. TCRdb recomputed calls from the multiplex PCR reads with MiXCR, one row per CDR3 protein. Of around 200,000 distinct CDR3 sequences in the sample, 71% are singletons; the top ten hold approximately 26%. The template was RNA from unsorted bulk tissue. The sequenced sample consisted of lung tumor tissue. The receptors shown here come from a man aged 55 to 70 with non-small cell lung cancer.

Worth noting for this clonotype: The junction departs from germline at one end; a sequencing error may be responsible. V gene TRBV5-6 combines with J gene TRBJ2-3, with TRBD2 matching over 12 bases. This CDR3 contains 18 residues. Germline V CDR1 and CDR2: SGHDT, YYEEEE. CDR3 nucleotide sequence: TGTGCCAGTAGCTTGAGGACTAGCGGGGTATATAGCACAGATACGCAGTATTTT. Its protein is CASSLRTSGVYSTDTQYF.

This clonotype has just a few counts. This sequence joins TRBV5-4 and TRBJ1-3, with D tentatively TRBD1 (5 bases). The CDR3 has 12 residues. Germline V CDR1 and CDR2: SGHNT, YYREEE (reference sequence). V was pared by 2 bases and J by 7 bases, with 7 bases between. The CDR3 nucleotides are TGTGCCAGCAGCTTAGACAGTAACACCATATATTTT. Its translation is CASSLDSNTIYF. The full variable domain, its missing parts supplied by reference TRBV5-4 and TRBJ1-3, is ETGVTQSPTHLIKTRGQQVTLRCSSQSGHNTVSWYQQALGQGPQFIFQYYREEENGRGNFPPRFSGLQFPNYSSELNVNALELDDSALYLCASSLDSNTIYFGEGSWLTVV.

With regard to this clonotype: One base away lies a much larger clone, so this may be a sequencing read error. This chain joins TRBV20-1 and TRBJ1-2; a weak D match, TRBD1 (6 bases). Looked up from germline, CDR1 is DFQATT and CDR2 is SNEGSKA (reference sequence). The CDR3 is made up of 14 amino acids. The CDR3 loop is CSAGAGQGLYGNTF. In nucleotides, the CDR3 is TGCAGTGCGGGGGCGGGGCAGGGGTTATATGGCAACACCTTC.

V is TRBV7-8 and J is TRBJ2-1; 7 nucleotides align to TRBD2. The V and J ends lost 4 bases and 6 bases, in that order; junction bases with no gene match: 9. The germline CDR1 and CDR2 sequences are SGHVS and FQNEAQ. The CDR3 is 15 residues long. The CDR3 nucleotides read TGTGCCAGCAGCTCCGGGAGTAGCGGGTCCAATGAGCAGTTCTTC. Amino acid sequence: CASSSGSSGSNEQFF.

At least ten counts were recorded for this clonotype. The CDR3 here is CSAKLSSGAYNEQFF. For the CDR3, the DNA is TGCAGTGCTAAGTTGTCTAGCGGGGCCTACAATGAGCAGTTCTTC. The rearrangement joins TRBV20-1 to TRBJ2-1; 9 bases are a match to TRBD2. The CDR3 contains 15 residues. CDR1 is DFQATT and CDR2 is SNEGSKA in the germline V gene (reference sequence). V lost 4 bases and J lost 2; bases outside the gene matches: 6.